The rows below give T cell receptor beta chains drawn from one sample of a study of cytotoxic CD8 clonotypes in ibrutinib-treated CLL. Here immunoSEQ multiplex PCR was the method, and the copy in TCRdb shows in-frame clones only, minus some. In the table there are roughly 160,000 clones, about four fifths of which are singletons. The source was PBMCs, collected after 24 months of ibrutinib treatment. These TCRs come from a human donor with chronic lymphocytic leukemia. Each CDR3 is given with its conserved first and last residue. D genes are given only for firm matches. A row's size may be missing; if present it is once, few, many or a size class.

>.|TRBJ1-5|.|TRBV7-8
CASSLEGIVNQPQHF
TGTGCCAGCAGCTTAGAGGGGATAGTGAATCAGCCCCAGCATTTT
>.|TRBJ1-1|.|TRBV29-1
CSVGRGNTEAFF
TGCAGCGTTGGTCGAGGGAACACTGAAGCTTTCTTT
>TRBD2|TRBJ2-1|.|TRBV11-3
CASSSLGLAHNEQFF
TGTGCCAGCAGCTCCCTCGGACTAGCCCACAATGAGCAGTTCTTC
>TRBD2|TRBJ2-7|.|TRBV9
CASSFGLAGGPPYEQYF
TGTGCCAGCAGCTTCGGACTAGCGGGAGGTCCGCCCTACGAGCAGTACTTC
>.|TRBJ2-7|.|TRBV6-5
CASSRTGSYEQYF
TGTGCCAGCAGTCGGACGGGCTCCTACGAGCAGTACTTC
>.|TRBJ2-3|.|TRBV5-1
CASSQLGDTQYF
TGCGCCAGCAGCCAATTGGGTGATACGCAGTATTTT
>.|TRBJ1-1|.|TRBV7-2
CAISRGNLVTEAFF
TGTGCCATCTCGCGAGGGAACTTGGTCACTGAAGCTTTCTTT
>TRBD1|TRBJ2-3|.|TRBV27
CASSPQGKDTQYF
TGTGCCAGCAGTCCACAGGGGAAAGATACGCAGTATTTT
>TRBD2|TRBJ2-5|.|TRBV5-8
CASSASGTSRAERETQYF
TGTGCCAGCAGCGCCTCCGGGACTAGCAGGGCGGAGCGGGAGACCCAGTACTTC
>TRBD1|TRBJ1-1|.|TRBV6-5
CASSPGGRTEAFF
TGTGCCAGCAGTCCAGGGGGGAGGACTGAAGCTTTCTTT
>.|TRBJ1-5|.|TRBV10-3
CAIGENSGNQPQHF
TGTGCCATCGGGGAGAACAGTGGCAATCAGCCCCAGCATTTT
>TRBD2|TRBJ2-1|.|TRBV15
CATSGASGRVRLEQFF
TGTGCCACCAGCGGGGCTAGCGGGAGGGTGCGGCTGGAGCAGTTCTTC
>.|TRBJ1-2|.|TRBV5-6
CASSWVDRYGYTF
TGTGCCAGCAGCTGGGTTGACAGGTATGGCTACACCTTC
>.|TRBJ2-4|.|TRBV4-3
CASSQAGPGVGTKNIQYF
TGCGCCAGCAGCCAAGCCGGCCCGGGGGTTGGGACCAAAAACATTCAGTACTTC
>.|TRBJ2-7|many|TRBV5-1
CASSLEYGEEQYF
TGCGCCAGCAGCTTGGAGTACGGGGAGGAGCAGTACTTC
>.|TRBJ1-2|.|TRBV4-2
CASSHLYGYTF
TGTGCCAGCAGCCATCTCTATGGCTACACCTTC
>.|TRBJ2-7|.|TRBV5-1
CASSLGAGREQYF
TGCGCCAGCAGCTTGGGGGCAGGGCGGGAGCAGTACTTC
>TRBD1|TRBJ1-5|.|TRBV5-1
CASSLEGTGNQPQHF
TGCGCCAGCAGCTTGGAGGGGACAGGGAATCAGCCCCAGCATTTT
>TRBD1|TRBJ1-5|.|TRBV7-9
CASSQQGRNQPQHF
TGTGCCAGCAGTCAACAGGGGCGCAATCAGCCCCAGCATTTT
>TRBD2|TRBJ2-1|.|TRBV4-3
CASSQDHGRATYNEQFF
TGCGCCAGCAGCCAAGATCACGGGAGGGCCACCTACAATGAGCAGTTCTTC
>TRBD1|TRBJ1-2|.|TRBV27
CASSNTNRGGYYGYTF
TGTGCCAGCAGTAACACCAACAGGGGAGGTTACTATGGCTACACCTTC
>.|TRBJ2-7|.|TRBV7-9
CASSLGGTYEQYF
TGTGCCAGCAGTTTGGGGGGCACCTACGAGCAGTACTTC
>TRBD2|TRBJ2-3|.|TRBV7-2
CASSLIAGVPDTQYF
TGTGCCAGCAGCTTAATAGCGGGAGTGCCGGATACGCAGTATTTT
>.|TRBJ1-2|.|TRBV6-6
CASSYPAGPNYGYTF
TGTGCCAGCAGTTACCCGGCAGGGCCTAACTATGGCTACACCTTC
>.|TRBJ1-4|.|TRBV15
CATSRYGGNEKLFF
TGTGCCACCAGCAGGTACGGGGGTAATGAAAAACTGTTTTTT
>.|TRBJ2-7|.|TRBV29-1
CSVGGDNSYEQYF
TGCAGCGTTGGGGGTGACAACTCCTACGAGCAGTACTTC
>.|TRBJ1-1|few|TRBV5-1
CASSPGHANTEAFF
TGCGCCAGCAGTCCGGGACACGCAAACACTGAAGCTTTCTTT
>TRBD2|TRBJ2-3|.|TRBV19
CASRMGLADTDTQYF
TGTGCCAGTAGAATGGGACTAGCGGACACAGATACGCAGTATTTT
>TRBD2|TRBJ2-3|.|TRBV7-2
CASSRRTSGDYTDTQYF
TGTGCCAGCAGCCGCAGGACTAGCGGGGACTACACAGATACGCAGTATTTT